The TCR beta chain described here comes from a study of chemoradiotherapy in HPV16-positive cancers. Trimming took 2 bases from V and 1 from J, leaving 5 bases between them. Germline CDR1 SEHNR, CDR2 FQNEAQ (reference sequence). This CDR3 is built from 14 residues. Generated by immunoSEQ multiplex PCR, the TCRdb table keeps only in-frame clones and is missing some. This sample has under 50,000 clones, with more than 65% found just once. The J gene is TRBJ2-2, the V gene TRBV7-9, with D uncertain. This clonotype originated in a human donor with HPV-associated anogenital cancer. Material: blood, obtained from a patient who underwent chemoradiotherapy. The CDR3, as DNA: TGTGCCAGCAGCTTATCAGTGAACACCGGGGAGCTGTTTTTT. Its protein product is CASSLSVNTGELFF.